This entry lists 14 T cell receptor beta chains sequenced from one sample in a study of cytomegalovirus exposure and HLA in healthy donors. With 60 Vbeta and 13 Jbeta primers, the PCR was carried out. The assay was immunoSEQ multiplex PCR, and TCRdb's table has in-frame clones only and misses some. The table includes approximately 120,000 clones, approximately 80% detected once. Sequencing was performed on PBMCs. These receptors originate from a middle-aged man in good health and CMV-seropositive.

A single count supports this clone. The rearrangement uses TRBV5-1 and TRBJ1-1; a possible D gene is TRBD1 (6 bases). This CDR3 spans 15 amino acids. Germline values: CDR1 SGHRS, CDR2 YFSETQ. The V gene lost 4 bases and the J gene lost 2 bases, with 15 bases spanning the gap. This chain's CDR3 is CASSPGGAPNTEAFF. DNA of the CDR3: TGCGCCAGCAGCCCGGGGGGGGCTCCTAACACTGAAGCTTTCTTT.

The V call is TRBV6-5, the J call TRBJ1-1; 8 nucleotides line up with TRBD1. This CDR3 spans 14 amino acids. The V gene's germline CDR1 is MNHEY and CDR2 SVGAGI. V shed 6 bases, J shed 7 bases, and the junction held 10 bases outside the gene matches. CDR3 bases: TGTGCCAGCAGGCGACAGGGGACTAAGGGTGAAGCTTTCTTT. It codes for CASRRQGTKGEAFF.

For this clone: The junction and the germline gene differ at one end; a read error may be behind it. The V call is TRBV7-2, the J call TRBJ2-4; D not certain. CDR1 is SGHTA, CDR2 FQGNSA, per germline. This CDR3 spans 15 amino acids. The CDR3 sequence is CASSLVQGAKNSQYF. CDR3 coding DNA: TGTGCCAGCAGCTTAGTTCAAGGTGCCAAAAACAGTCAGTACTTC.

The J gene is TRBJ1-5, the V gene TRBV9; D call uncertain. Germline CDR1 and CDR2: SGDLS and YYNGEE. The V end was cut by 1 base, the J end by 5 bases, with 10 bases between. This CDR3 is 14 amino acids long. CDR3 residues: CASSVLPTDQPQHF. The CDR3 region has the DNA TGTGCCAGCAGCGTATTGCCCACAGATCAGCCCCAGCATTTT. The full variable domain, rest sourced from reference TRBV9 and TRBJ1-5, is DSGVTQTPKHLITATGQRVTLRCSPRSGDLSVYWYQQSLDQGLQFLIQYYNGEERAKGNILERFSAQQFPDLHSELNLSSLELGDSALYFCASSVLPTDQPQHFGDGTRLSIL.

In this sample, this clone turned up a few times. The CDR3 sequence: CASSYSRPGELYEQYF. As DNA, the CDR3 is TGTGCCAGCAGTTACTCCCGACCGGGGGAACTATACGAGCAGTACTTC. The V call is TRBV6-6, the J call TRBJ2-7; D may be TRBD2 (6 bases). Between the trimmed V and J ends, which lost 0 bases and 4 bases, there was a span of 16 bases. Germline V gives CDR1 MNHNY, CDR2 SVGAGI (reference sequence). There are 16 residues in the CDR3.

This clone was found a few times. The rearrangement joins TRBV7-8 to TRBJ2-3; D may be TRBD1 (5 bases). Per germline, CDR1 SGHVS and CDR2 FQNEAQ. This CDR3 spans 17 amino acids. V gave up 2 bases and J gave up 4 bases, with 19 bases separating them. In nucleotides, the CDR3 is TGTGCCAGCAGCTTATATGGAATCGGACGCAGGGCAGATACGCAGTATTTT. Residues: CASSLYGIGRRADTQYF.

The J gene is TRBJ2-1, the V gene TRBV7-3; TRBD2 matches at 11 bases. Germline lookup yields CDR1 SGHTA and CDR2 FQGTGA. The CDR3 sequence is 15 residues long. Trimming took 6 bases from V and 5 from J; bases not matched to a gene: 6. CDR3 in amino acids: CASRPLAGENNEQFF. CDR3 nucleotide sequence: TGTGCCAGCAGGCCACTAGCGGGGGAAAACAATGAGCAGTTCTTC.

The chain joins TRBV7-2 to TRBJ1-2, with 8 bases that match TRBD1. CDR1 and CDR2 (germline): SGHTA, FQGNSA. Trimming removed 5 bases from V and 1 base from J; junction bases left unmatched: 18. This CDR3 comprises 19 residues. The CDR3 region is CASSPRPGTGGNLNYGYTF. Written as DNA, the CDR3 is TGTGCCAGCAGCCCCCGGCCCGGGACAGGCGGAAACCTTAACTATGGCTACACCTTC.

A few counts support this clone. This rearrangement joins TRBV7-2 to TRBJ1-4, with D unresolved. Germline CDR1 SGHTA, CDR2 FQGNSA. The germline V and J ends were trimmed by 5 bases and 4 bases, with 17 bases remaining between them. There are 16 residues in the CDR3. CDR3: CASSPLVGVLNEKLFF. CDR3 bases: TGTGCCAGCAGCCCCTTAGTCGGGGTCCTTAATGAAAAACTGTTTTTT.

The rearrangement uses TRBV2 and TRBJ1-5; 8 bases fit TRBD1. The CDR3 has 13 amino acids. V dropped 5 bases and J dropped 8; count of bases not matched to a gene: 5. Germline loops: CDR1 SNHLY, CDR2 FYNNEI. The CDR3 DNA is TGTGCCAGCAGTTGGACAGGGCGGGAGCCCCAGCATTTT. This translates into CASSWTGREPQHF.

V is TRBV2 and J is TRBJ1-3, with 9 bases fitting TRBD1. Unmatched junction bases numbered 5, after V lost 7 bases and J lost 4 bases. The V gene's germline CDR1 is SNHLY and CDR2 FYNNEI. The CDR3 extends over 14 amino acids. CDR3 sequence reads: CASKGDRAGNTIYF. CDR3 bases: TGTGCCAGCAAGGGGGACAGGGCCGGAAACACCATATATTTT.

Only a few counts were recorded for this clone. CDR3 sequence: CASSRGSPLHF. Written as DNA, the CDR3 is TGTGCCAGCAGCCGGGGTTCACCCCTCCACTTT. V is TRBV7-9 and J is TRBJ1-6; D uncertain. This CDR3 spans 11 amino acids. Trimming removed 5 bases at V and 9 bases at J, with 5 bases between. Germline-derived CDR1 and CDR2 are SEHNR and FQNEAQ (reference sequence).

The chain employs TRBV7-3 and TRBJ2-5, with 8 bases lining up with TRBD2. Germline V lookup: CDR1 SGHTA, CDR2 FQGTGA. The length of the CDR3 is 14 residues. J was trimmed by 4 bases and V by 2 bases; bases with no gene match: 3. The CDR3 is CASSLGGGRETQYF. CDR3 sequence (DNA): TGTGCCAGCAGCTTAGGCGGGGGGAGAGAGACCCAGTACTTC.

This clone was detected a few times. CDR3 sequence: CASSEGTGGDQPQHF. CDR3 DNA sequence: TGTGCCAGCAGTGAAGGGACAGGGGGCGATCAGCCCCAGCATTTT. The chain recombines TRBV6-1 with TRBJ1-5, with TRBD1 matching over 11 bases. There are 15 residues in the CDR3. Germline V gives CDR1 MNHNS, CDR2 SASEGT. After removal of 1 base from V and 5 bases from J, the junction contained 1 base not matched to a gene.